The sequence of this T cell receptor beta chain was determined in a study of blood T cell repertoires in COVID-19. The participants were between roughly 18 and 100 years old and came from fewer than 25 US areas. V was pared by 3 bases and J by 0 bases, with 12 bases between. From germline, CDR1 is SGHAT and CDR2 FQNNGV. The CDR3 length is 15 residues. Some clones are missing from TCRdb's copy, which holds only in-frame ones; the method was immunoSEQ multiplex PCR. Of fewer than 350,000 clones listed, roughly 90% were seen once; the top ten hold 1%. The source is a woman aged 25 to 45 who had been exposed to COVID-19. The sequencing input was PBMCs or T cells enriched from blood (not recorded which). The genes are TRBV11-2 and TRBJ2-7; no firm D call. CDR3 nucleotides: TGTGCCAGCAGCTTTCTTAGAGCCCCCTCCTACGAGCAGTACTTC. Its protein product is CASSFLRAPSYEQYF.